The 30 T cell receptor beta chains listed next were all sequenced from one sample in a study of shared clonotypes between healthy human individuals. Produced via immunoSEQ multiplex PCR; TCRdb's table is partial and in-frame only. The sample lists 1.5 million to 1.9 million clones; under 99% were seen once. Source material: naive CD4+ T cells sorted from blood. Subset reported: CD45RA+ positively selected. All receptors come from a man aged 30-40 years in good health.

The chain links TRBV5-4 to TRBJ1-1, with a tentative D call TRBD1 (6 bases). The CDR3 has 15 amino acids. Germline CDR1 SGHNT, CDR2 YYREEE (reference sequence). V lost 4 bases and J 4 bases, leaving 17 bases between the germline ends. CDR3 bases: TGTGCCAGCAGCGTAGGCCGGGGGCTACTCACTGAAGCTTTCTTT. Translation: CASSVGRGLLTEAFF.

The chain couples TRBV30 to TRBJ1-5; D call uncertain. This CDR3 spans 15 amino acids. Germline CDR1 and CDR2: GTSNPN and SVGIG (reference sequence). The ends were cut back, 1 base at V and 3 bases at J, with 13 bases in the middle. CDR3 protein: CAWSEGQHPNQPQHF. CDR3 nucleotide sequence: TGTGCCTGGAGTGAAGGGCAGCACCCCAATCAGCCCCAGCATTTT.

The chain couples TRBV7-8 to TRBJ2-3; TRBD2 agrees at 8 bases. The CDR3 covers 16 residues. Germline V gene sequence: CDR1 SGHVS, CDR2 FQNEAQ. V was pared by 3 bases and J by 2 bases, with 7 bases of the junction left unmatched. CDR3 DNA: TGTGCCAGCAGCTTTTTACGGGAGGGTGACACAGATACGCAGTATTTT. It translates to CASSFLREGDTDTQYF. Complete variable domain (other parts from reference TRBV7-8 and TRBJ2-3): GAGVSQSPRYKVAKRGQDVALRCDPISGHVSLFWYQQALGQGPEFLTYFQNEAQLDKSGLPSDRFFAERPEGSVSTLKIQRTQQEDSAVYLCASSFLREGDTDTQYFGPGTRLTVL.

The rearrangement uses TRBV25-1 and TRBJ1-1; D remains unclear. CDR3 length equals 16 residues. Germline CDR1 and CDR2: MGHDK and SYGVNS. V was trimmed by 6 bases and J by 5 bases, leaving 22 bases between them. Written as DNA, the CDR3 is TGTGCCAGCAGCCCCGAGCAGGCGCAGATAGCGACTGAAGCTTTCTTT. This sequence encodes CASSPEQAQIATEAFF.

Comment on this clone: In the same sample, other DNA sequences code for this CDR3. CDR3 in amino acids: CASSQGLAGYNEQFF. CDR3 in DNA: TGTGCCAGCAGCCAAGGACTAGCGGGCTACAATGAGCAGTTCTTC. This chain uses TRBV9 with TRBJ2-1; 11 positions agree with TRBD2. The CDR3 is 15 residues long. Germline V gene data show CDR1 as SGDLS and CDR2 as YYNGEE. J was trimmed by 3 bases and V by 4 bases; bases with no gene match: 3. Based on the CDR3 plus reference TRBV9 and TRBJ2-1, the full variable domain is DSGVTQTPKHLITATGQRVTLRCSPRSGDLSVYWYQQSLDQGLQFLIQYYNGEERAKGNILERFSAQQFPDLHSELNLSSLELGDSALYFCASSQGLAGYNEQFFGPGTRLTVL.

This rearrangement joins TRBV4-1 to TRBJ1-5; D unclear. The CDR3 has 18 amino acids. The V end lost 3 bases, the J end lost 0 bases, and 18 bases lay between the germline ends. CDR1 MGHRA and CDR2 YSYEKL come from the germline V gene. The CDR3 loop reads CASSHQQRRPNSNQPQHF. Written as DNA, the CDR3 is TGCGCCAGCAGCCATCAACAGAGGAGGCCCAATAGCAATCAGCCCCAGCATTTT.

This clone showed up just once. The chain couples TRBV10-3 to TRBJ1-5; the D gene is possibly TRBD1 (6 bases). The CDR3 loop spans 13 amino acids. The V and J ends lost 6 bases and 7 bases respectively, with 13 bases between them. Germline V gives CDR1 ENHRY, CDR2 SYGVKD. CDR3 in amino acids: CAIRADRLQPQHF. CDR3 in DNA: TGTGCCATCAGGGCCGACAGGCTCCAGCCCCAGCATTTT.

V is TRBV11-2 and J is TRBJ2-7, with D unresolved. From germline, CDR1 is SGHAT and CDR2 FQNNGV. The CDR3 is 13 residues long. V was pared by 5 bases and J by 4 bases, with 12 bases between. The DNA of the CDR3 is TGTGCCAGCAGCAAGGAGAGGCTTTACGAGCAGTACTTC. It is translated as CASSKERLYEQYF.

This chain links TRBV7-8 with TRBJ2-7; 11 bases fit TRBD2. The CDR3 totals 15 residues. The J segment lost 6 bases and the V segment lost 5 bases, leaving 9 bases of the junction unmatched. From germline, CDR1 is SGHVS and CDR2 FQNEAQ. The chain's CDR3 is CASSITSGRDAEQYF. Written as DNA, the CDR3 is TGTGCCAGCAGCATAACTAGCGGGAGAGACGCCGAGCAGTACTTC. The full variable domain, its missing parts supplied by reference TRBV7-8 and TRBJ2-7, is GAGVSQSPRYKVAKRGQDVALRCDPISGHVSLFWYQQALGQGPEFLTYFQNEAQLDKSGLPSDRFFAERPEGSVSTLKIQRTQQEDSAVYLCASSITSGRDAEQYFGPGTRLTVT.

V is TRBV27 and J is TRBJ2-5, with 7 nucleotides matching TRBD2. The CDR3 extends over 16 amino acids. V was pared by 4 bases and J by 2 bases, with 10 bases of the junction left unmatched. CDR1 is MNHEY and CDR2 is SMNVEV in the germline V gene (reference sequence). In nucleotides, the CDR3 is TGTGCCAGCAGTTCCGGACTAGTACGAGAACAAGAGACCCAGTACTTC. This sequence encodes CASSSGLVREQETQYF.

This rearrangement joins TRBV6-1 to TRBJ1-5; D is unresolved. This CDR3 contains 14 residues. Trimming took 7 bases from V and 3 from J, leaving 13 bases between them. The germline gives CDR1 MNHNS, CDR2 SASEGT. CDR3 amino acids: CASIDSLVNQPQHF. The DNA for the CDR3 is TGTGCCAGCATAGATTCGTTAGTCAATCAGCCCCAGCATTTT.

The rearrangement joins TRBV28 to TRBJ2-7, with 7 positions matching TRBD1. With 5 bases clipped from V and 5 bases from J, the junction kept 9 bases outside the gene matches. There are 14 residues in the CDR3. CDR1 and CDR2 from the germline V gene are MDHEN and SYDVKM. This chain's CDR3 is CASSLGQLFDEQYF. CDR3 nucleotides: TGTGCCAGCAGTCTGGGACAGCTGTTTGACGAGCAGTACTTC. The complete variable domain, with remaining parts taken from reference TRBV28 and TRBJ2-7, reads DVKVTQSSRYLVKRTGEKVFLECVQDMDHENMFWYRQDPGLGLRLIYFSYDVKMKEKGDIPEGYSVSREKKERFSLILESASTNQTSMYLCASSLGQLFDEQYFGPGTRLTVT.

The rearrangement links TRBV7-7 to TRBJ2-5; TRBD1 matches 9 bases. This CDR3 spans 15 amino acids. Trimming cost V 4 bases and J 5 bases; bases outside gene matches: 8. From germline, CDR1 is SSHAT and CDR2 FNYEAQ (reference sequence). The CDR3 loop is CASSSLTGGTETQYF. The DNA for the CDR3 is TGTGCCAGCAGCTCCCTAACAGGGGGCACGGAGACCCAGTACTTC.

The rearrangement uses TRBV7-9 and TRBJ1-2; D gene ambiguous. There are 13 residues in the CDR3. Trimming removed 1 base at V and 7 bases at J, with 10 bases between. Germline CDR1 SEHNR, CDR2 FQNEAQ (reference sequence). Written as DNA, the CDR3 is TGTGCCAGCAGCTTAGACGGGAAGGTTGGCTACACCTTC. This translates into CASSLDGKVGYTF.

The rearrangement uses TRBV5-1 and TRBJ1-5; 9 nucleotides align to TRBD1. With V trimmed by 4 bases and J by 4 bases, 9 bases remained unmatched. CDR1 is SGHRS and CDR2 is YFSETQ in the germline V gene. The CDR3 spans 16 residues. The CDR3 DNA sequence: TGCGCCAGCAGCGGGGGGACAGGGATGGGGAATCAGCCCCAGCATTTT. Its translation is CASSGGTGMGNQPQHF.

This clone was seen once. The CDR3 DNA is TGTGCCAGTATATGCCCCCCAGGGAGAAGCGAGCAGTACTTC. Protein product: CASICPPGRSEQYF. The chain is built from TRBV19 and TRBJ2-7; D may match TRBD1 or TRBD2 (5 bases each). From germline, CDR1 is LNHDA and CDR2 SQIVND (reference sequence). CDR3 length: 14 amino acids. Trimming left V 7 bases short and J 6 bases short, with 19 bases between.

This clone came up once. This rearrangement joins TRBV5-6 to TRBJ1-3; 8 bases are shared with TRBD1. The CDR3 runs 16 residues. Germline-derived CDR1 and CDR2 are SGHDT and YYEEEE. V was pared by 5 bases and J by 0 bases, with 7 bases of the junction left unmatched. The CDR3: CASRRRQGLSGNTIYF. The CDR3 DNA follows: TGTGCCAGCAGACGAAGACAGGGGCTCTCTGGAAACACCATATATTTT. The variable domain in full, with the rest retrieved from reference TRBV5-6 and TRBJ1-3, is DAGVTQSPTHLIKTRGQQVTLRCSPKSGHDTVSWYQQALGQGPQFIFQYYEEEERQRGNFPDRFSGHQFPNYSSELNVNALLLGDSALYLCASRRRQGLSGNTIYFGEGSWLTVV.

The J gene is TRBJ1-1, the V gene TRBV20-1; D call uncertain. Trimming took 3 bases from V and 8 from J, leaving 10 bases between them. The CDR3 is made up of 11 amino acids. CDR1 is DFQATT, CDR2 SNEGSKA, per germline (reference sequence). The CDR3 sequence: CSARPFGEAFF. CDR3 in DNA: TGCAGTGCTAGGCCGTTCGGGGAAGCTTTCTTT.

The chain has TRBV2 and TRBJ2-5; a weak D match, TRBD2 (5 bases). The V end was cut by 1 base, the J end by 7 bases, with 13 bases between. CDR3 length: 14 amino acids. Per germline, CDR1 SNHLY and CDR2 FYNNEI. CDR3 sequence reads: CASSEEGGLMTQYF. DNA of the CDR3: TGTGCCAGCAGTGAAGAAGGAGGATTAATGACCCAGTACTTC.

CDR3 in DNA: TGTGCCACCAGCAGAGATCGGAACGACTATGGCTACACCTTC. As protein: CATSRDRNDYGYTF. The chain is built from TRBV15 and TRBJ1-2; unclear D gene. The CDR3 spans 14 residues. Germline loops: CDR1 LNHNV, CDR2 YYDKDF (reference sequence). The V and J ends lost 0 bases and 3 bases respectively, with 8 bases between them.

This clone has just one count. This chain joins TRBV18 and TRBJ2-2; 13 bases map to TRBD2. The V segment lost 4 bases and the J segment 4 bases; nucleotides outside the gene matches: 9. The CDR3 contains 18 residues. Germline V gene lookup returns CDR1 KGHSH and CDR2 LQKENI. The chain's CDR3 is CASSLHGLAGDRTGELFF. CDR3 coding DNA: TGTGCCAGCTCACTCCATGGACTAGCGGGAGATCGCACCGGGGAGCTGTTTTTT.

The CDR3: CASSSGGGRNEQYF. Written as DNA, the CDR3 is TGTGCCAGCAGCTCCGGCGGGGGGAGGAACGAGCAGTACTTC. The rearrangement uses TRBV5-4 and TRBJ2-7, with 8 bases lining up with TRBD2. The CDR3 spans 14 residues. Germline V gene data show CDR1 as SGHNT and CDR2 as YYREEE (reference sequence). The J segment lost 5 bases and the V segment lost 3 bases, leaving 7 bases of the junction unmatched.

V usage is TRBV11-2 and J usage is TRBJ1-5, with 7 nucleotides matching TRBD1. J gave up 7 bases and V 1 base, and 10 bases lay outside the gene matches. The CDR3 has 16 residues. CDR1 is SGHAT and CDR2 is FQNNGV in the germline V gene. CDR3 bases: TGTGCCAGCAGCTTAGTATCTGGGGACAGTTGGCAGCCCCAGCATTTT. Translating gives CASSLVSGDSWQPQHF.

Comment on this clone: This specimen includes other DNA sequences encoding the same CDR3. The rearrangement links TRBV5-4 to TRBJ1-5; D remains unclear. Germline CDR1 reads SGHNT; CDR2 reads YYREEE (reference sequence). The CDR3 runs 13 residues. V was pared by 0 bases and J by 2 bases, with 3 bases between. CDR3 region: CASSLAGNQPQHF. The CDR3 DNA reads as TGTGCCAGCAGCTTGGCAGGCAATCAGCCCCAGCATTTT.

Turning to this clone: This sample includes further DNA sequences coding for the same CDR3. The rearrangement links TRBV5-1 to TRBJ2-2; 7 positions agree with TRBD1. CDR1 is SGHRS and CDR2 is YFSETQ in the germline V gene. The CDR3 has 15 residues. With V trimmed by 4 bases and J by 4 bases, 7 bases remained unmatched. This chain's CDR3 is CASSQDRVGTGELFF. The CDR3 DNA is TGCGCCAGCAGCCAAGACAGGGTTGGCACCGGGGAGCTGTTTTTT.

This sequence joins TRBV6-1 and TRBJ2-7; D not resolved. CDR3 size: 16 residues. Germline CDR1 is MNHNS and CDR2 is SASEGT. Trimming took 3 bases from V and 0 from J, leaving 15 bases between them. CDR3 region: CASSEYRSGLSYEQYF. The CDR3 coding sequence is TGTGCCAGCAGTGAGTACCGGAGTGGCCTCTCCTACGAGCAGTACTTC.

The DNA for the CDR3 is TGTGCCAGCAGCGCACAGGGGGCAGGAGATACGCAGTATTTT. The encoded protein is CASSAQGAGDTQYF. V usage is TRBV7-9 and J usage is TRBJ2-3; 9 bases line up with TRBD1. The germline CDR1 and CDR2 sequences are SEHNR and FQNEAQ (reference sequence). V shed 5 bases, J shed 5 bases, and the junction held 5 bases outside the gene matches. The CDR3 has 14 residues.

V is TRBV21-1 and J is TRBJ2-3; the table's TRBD2 call for D was not verified on the DNA. TRBV21-1 is recorded as a pseudogene. The CDR3 spans 17 residues. CDR3 sequence reads: CASSKPEKRERTDTQYF. The CDR3 DNA reads as TGTGCCAGCAGCAAACCTGAGAAGCGGGAGAGGACAGATACGCAGTATTTT.

The chain uses TRBV7-9 and TRBJ2-3, with D possibly being TRBD2 (6 bases). This CDR3 contains 18 residues. V shed 7 bases and J shed 2 bases, with 25 bases lying between them. Germline CDR1 is SEHNR and CDR2 is FQNEAQ (reference sequence). CDR3 DNA sequence: TGTGCCAGCAACGAGGCGTACTGGAGGGCCTCACACACAGATACGCAGTATTTT. It translates to CASNEAYWRASHTDTQYF.

The rearrangement uses TRBV4-1 and TRBJ1-3; unclear D gene. With 0 bases removed from V and 8 bases from J, the gap between germline ends came to 11 bases. The CDR3 has 14 amino acids. Germline V lookup: CDR1 MGHRA, CDR2 YSYEKL. The chain's CDR3 is CASSQDTLRHTIYF. CDR3 DNA: TGCGCCAGCAGCCAAGACACGCTCCGACACACCATATATTTT.